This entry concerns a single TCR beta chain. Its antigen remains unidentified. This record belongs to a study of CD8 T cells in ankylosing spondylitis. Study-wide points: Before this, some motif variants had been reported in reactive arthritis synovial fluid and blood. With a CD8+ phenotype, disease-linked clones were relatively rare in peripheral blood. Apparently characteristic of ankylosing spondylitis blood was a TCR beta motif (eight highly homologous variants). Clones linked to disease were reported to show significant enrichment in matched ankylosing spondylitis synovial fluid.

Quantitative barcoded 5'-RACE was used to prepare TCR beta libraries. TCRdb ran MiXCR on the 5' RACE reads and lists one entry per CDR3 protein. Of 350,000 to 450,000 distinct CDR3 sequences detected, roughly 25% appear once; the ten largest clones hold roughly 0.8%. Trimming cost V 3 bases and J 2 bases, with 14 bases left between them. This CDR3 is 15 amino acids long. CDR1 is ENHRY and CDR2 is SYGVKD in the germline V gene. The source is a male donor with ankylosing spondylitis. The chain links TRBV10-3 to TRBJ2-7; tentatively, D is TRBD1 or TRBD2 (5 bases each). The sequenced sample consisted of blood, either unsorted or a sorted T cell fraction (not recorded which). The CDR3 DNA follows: TGTGCCATCAGTGACCAGGGAAGGGGAGCCTACGAGCAGTACTTC. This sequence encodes CAISDQGRGAYEQYF.